This T cell receptor beta chain came from a study of shared clonotypes between healthy human individuals. Study-wide findings and caveats: Clonotypes which were not shared had lower generation probabilities than clonotypes that all four donors shared. Clonotype sharing among donors, it was expected, would be affected by sequencing depth. Richness estimates generally favored naive over memory subsets.

Remarks on this clone: Its specificity is unknown.

Sequencing used immunoSEQ multiplex PCR; TCRdb keeps in-frame clones, though not all of them. The profile shows 2 million to 2.5 million clones, less than 95% of them singletons. It was CD45RO-negative cells, positively selected for CCR7, that made up naive CD8 cells, with terminally differentiated effector memory CD45RA+ cells excluded. This sequence originates from a man younger than 30 in good health. The source material was naive CD8+ T cells sorted from blood.

CDR3 coding DNA: TGTGCCAGCAGTTTGAATATTAGGTACGAGCAGTACTTC. Translated: CASSLNIRYEQYF. This chain uses TRBV27 with TRBJ2-7, with D uncertain. The CDR3 runs 13 residues. Trimming removed 3 bases from V and 4 bases from J, with 10 bases in between. CDR1 and CDR2 from the germline V gene are MNHEY and SMNVEV (reference sequence).